This section outlines one T cell receptor beta chain sequence together with its context. Antigen specificity is unknown. This entry is derived from a study of cytomegalovirus exposure and HLA in healthy donors. Notes on the study in general: Among the most significant clusters, several appeared linked to common viral pathogens in a later analysis. Analysis was performed later, and it showed HLA-associated TCR beta chains to be more clonally expanded than equally common others.

The PCR was carried out with 60 Vbeta primers and 13 Jbeta primers. Authors' methods: In a later analysis, roughly 11 million of some 80 million unique beta chains occurred in at least two donors. Using immunoSEQ multiplex PCR, the repertoire was profiled, and TCRdb retains in-frame clones only, with some absent. The V and J calls and clone size are taken from that table; D and trimming were inferred from the DNA. The data show more than 95,000 clones, roughly 77% seen once. With 0 bases clipped from V and 9 bases from J, the junction kept 25 bases outside the gene matches. This CDR3 region has 22 residues. Germline lookup yields CDR1 SGDLS and CDR2 YYNGEE.

The genes are TRBV9 and TRBJ2-1, with TRBD1 identical over 12 bases. Sequencing was carried out using PBMCs. The sequence derives from a man aged 50 to 60 in good health and CMV-seropositive. Here the CDR3 reads CASSVVGGTGTGGLRPVGEQFF. The CDR3 DNA sequence: TGTGCCAGCAGCGTAGTTGGAGGGACCGGGACAGGGGGCTTAAGGCCTGTGGGTGAGCAGTTCTTC.